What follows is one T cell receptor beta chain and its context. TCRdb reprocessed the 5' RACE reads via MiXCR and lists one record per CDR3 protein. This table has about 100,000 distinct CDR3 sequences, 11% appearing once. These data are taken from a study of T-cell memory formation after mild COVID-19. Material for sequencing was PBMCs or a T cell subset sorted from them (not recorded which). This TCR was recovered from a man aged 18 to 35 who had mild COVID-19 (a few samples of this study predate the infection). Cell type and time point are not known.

The CDR3 loop is CAISELLEGRSPLHF. DNA for the CDR3: TGTGCCATCAGTGAGCTACTTGAGGGGAGGTCACCCCTCCACTTT. The chain links TRBV10-3 to TRBJ1-6; tentative D call: TRBD1 (5 bases). Germline assignment: CDR1 ENHRY and CDR2 SYGVKD. The V and J ends lost 2 bases and 10 bases respectively, with 15 bases between them. The CDR3 extends over 15 amino acids.